The 20 T cell receptor beta chains presented below share a single source sample, sequenced in a study of blood T cell repertoires in COVID-19. Here immunoSEQ multiplex PCR was the method, and the copy in TCRdb shows in-frame clones only, minus some. In the table there are under 200,000 clones, around 85% of which are singletons. The source material was peripheral blood. These receptors were taken from a man aged 60 to 69 who had recovered from COVID-19.

This chain joins TRBV7-9 and TRBJ2-7, with 8 bases fitting TRBD1. This CDR3 is built from 14 residues. Unmatched junction bases numbered 7, after V lost 7 bases and J lost 2 bases. In germline, CDR1 is SEHNR, CDR2 FQNEAQ (reference sequence). The chain's CDR3 is CASTGQEVPYEQYF. Written as DNA, the CDR3 is TGTGCCAGCACGGGACAGGAGGTACCCTACGAGCAGTACTTC.

The chain employs TRBV6-6 and TRBJ2-7; possible D gene TRBD1, 5 bases. The CDR3 runs to 12 residues. CDR1 and CDR2 (germline): MNHNY, SVGAGI (reference sequence). V lost 9 bases and J lost 4, with 13 bases in between. In DNA, the CDR3 is TGTGCCAGTTCTATGCAGGGATACGAGCAGTACTTC. Translation: CASSMQGYEQYF.

V is TRBV6-4 and J is TRBJ1-5; D call uncertain. V shed 5 bases and J shed 6 bases, with 11 bases lying between them. The CDR3 spans 13 residues. Germline values: CDR1 MRHNA, CDR2 SNTAGT. The CDR3: CASSPGSAQPQHF. For the CDR3, the DNA is TGTGCCAGCAGTCCGGGATCTGCTCAGCCCCAGCATTTT.

This clone was detected only a few times. V gene TRBV7-2 combines with J gene TRBJ2-7, with TRBD1 as a possible D gene (5 bases). CDR3 length: 15 amino acids. Per germline, CDR1 SGHTA and CDR2 FQGNSA. Between the trimmed V and J ends, which lost 5 bases and 5 bases, there was a span of 19 bases. Here the CDR3 reads CASSRAAGKWDEQYF. CDR3 DNA: TGTGCCAGCAGCCGGGCCGCAGGGAAATGGGACGAGCAGTACTTC.

This clone was observed once. The rearrangement joins TRBV6-5 to TRBJ2-1; 10 bases are a match to TRBD2. Losses at the gene ends were 5 bases for V and 6 bases for J; bases not matched to a gene: 7. The CDR3 has 15 residues. Germline-derived CDR1 and CDR2 are MNHEY and SVGAGI. CDR3 DNA sequence: TGTGCCAGCAGTCCGACTAGCGGGTCGTTCAATGAGCAGTTCTTC. This translates into CASSPTSGSFNEQFF.

CDR3 coding DNA: TGTGCCAGCAGCCCTGGGGGGGGAGGAGAGACCCAGTACTTC. Amino acid sequence: CASSPGGGGETQYF. V gene TRBV5-4 combines with J gene TRBJ2-5; 7 nucleotides match TRBD2. The CDR3 has 14 amino acids. Per germline, CDR1 SGHNT and CDR2 YYREEE (reference sequence). J gave up 4 bases and V 4 bases, and 7 bases lay outside the gene matches.

V and J are TRBV7-2 and TRBJ2-3, with D unresolved. V lost 8 bases, J lost 2 bases, and 14 bases lay in between. Germline CDR1 SGHTA, CDR2 FQGNSA. The CDR3 totals 14 residues. The CDR3 here is CASEEARYTDTQYF. CDR3 sequence (DNA): TGTGCCAGCGAGGAAGCGAGATACACAGATACGCAGTATTTT.

The V call is TRBV7-9, the J call TRBJ2-1; 10 bases align to TRBD2. CDR1 is SEHNR and CDR2 is FQNEAQ in the germline V gene (reference sequence). This CDR3 is built from 13 residues. Germline trimming cut 8 bases from V and 10 bases from J; bases unmatched to any gene: 8. CDR3 coding DNA: TGTGCCAGCGCCGGGACTAGCGTTAACGAGCAGTTCTTC. This sequence encodes CASAGTSVNEQFF.

The gene calls are TRBV7-8 and TRBJ2-3, with TRBD1 identical over 7 bases. CDR3 length: 14 amino acids. V shed 8 bases, J shed 1 base, and the junction held 6 bases outside the gene matches. Germline assignment: CDR1 SGHVS and CDR2 FQNEAQ. The CDR3 sequence is CASVRGLRTDTQYF. DNA for the CDR3: TGTGCCAGCGTAAGGGGGCTCCGCACAGATACGCAGTATTTT. Complete variable domain (other parts from reference TRBV7-8 and TRBJ2-3): GAGVSQSPRYKVAKRGQDVALRCDPISGHVSLFWYQQALGQGPEFLTYFQNEAQLDKSGLPSDRFFAERPEGSVSTLKIQRTQQEDSAVYLCASVRGLRTDTQYFGPGTRLTVL.

The V call is TRBV29-1, the J call TRBJ2-2, with TRBD1 as a possible D gene (5 bases). Germline CDR1 reads SQVTM; CDR2 reads ANQGSEA. The CDR3 has 13 amino acids. The V gene lost 3 bases and the J gene lost 6 bases, with 11 bases spanning the gap. CDR3 sequence (DNA): TGCAGCGTTGATGAGCAGGGTGCCGGGGAGCTGTTTTTT. Protein sequence: CSVDEQGAGELFF.

Only a few counts were recorded for this clone. The rearrangement joins TRBV11-2 to TRBJ2-2, with 15 nucleotides matching TRBD2. Germline assignment: CDR1 SGHAT and CDR2 FQNNGV. This CDR3 is built from 17 residues. Trimming removed 5 bases from V and 6 bases from J; junction bases left unmatched: 7. As DNA, the CDR3 is TGTGCCAGCAGCAAAACCCGGACTAGCGGGGGGGCCGGGGAGCTGTTTTTT. It encodes CASSKTRTSGGAGELFF.

The chain recombines TRBV7-9 with TRBJ1-1; unclear D gene. Germline-derived CDR1 and CDR2 are SEHNR and FQNEAQ (reference sequence). V lost 4 bases to trimming and J lost 0 bases, with 15 bases between them. This CDR3 has 16 residues. CDR3: CASSSPGSLMNTEAFF. Here the CDR3 DNA reads TGTGCCAGCAGCTCCCCCGGGAGTCTAATGAACACTGAAGCTTTCTTT.

The rearrangement uses TRBV15 and TRBJ2-7, with D perhaps matching TRBD1 (7 bases). From germline, CDR1 is LNHNV and CDR2 YYDKDF (reference sequence). Deletions cut 1 base from V and 3 bases from J, with 13 bases between. The CDR3 contains 15 residues. CDR3 sequence: CATSRGGTEDYEQYF. CDR3 nucleotide sequence: TGTGCCACCAGCAGAGGCGGGACAGAGGACTACGAGCAGTACTTC.

The genes are TRBV4-2 and TRBJ2-5, with 8 bases matching TRBD1. Looked up from germline, CDR1 is LGHNA and CDR2 is YNFKEQ. The CDR3 totals 17 residues. The J segment lost 2 bases and the V segment lost 1 base, leaving 9 bases of the junction unmatched. CDR3 bases: TGTGCCAGCAGCCAAGGCATCGACAGGGGTTGGCAAGAGACCCAGTACTTC. Translating it yields CASSQGIDRGWQETQYF.

The chain joins TRBV7-3 to TRBJ2-7; D may be TRBD2 (5 bases). Germline V gene sequence: CDR1 SGHTA, CDR2 FQGTGA. The germline V and J ends were trimmed by 4 bases and 6 bases, with 13 bases remaining between them. The CDR3 is 13 residues long. The CDR3 DNA follows: TGTGCCAGCAGCTATGGCGGTGAGGGCGAGCAGTACTTC. Its protein is CASSYGGEGEQYF.

The CDR3 reads CASSSTSGGVSYEQYF. In DNA form, the CDR3 reads TGTGCCAGCAGTTCCACAAGCGGGGGGGTCTCCTACGAGCAGTACTTC. This sequence joins TRBV6-5 and TRBJ2-7; 10 bases are shared with TRBD2. The V and J ends lost 4 bases and 0 bases, in that order; junction bases with no gene match: 6. From germline, CDR1 is MNHEY and CDR2 SVGAGI. The CDR3 consists of 16 residues.

The table lists this clone with a count of one. V is TRBV7-3 and J is TRBJ2-1, with 8 nucleotides matching TRBD2. The germline V gene encodes CDR1 SGHTA and CDR2 FQGTGA. The CDR3 covers 16 residues. Germline trimming cut 0 bases from V and 7 bases from J; bases unmatched to any gene: 8. The CDR3: CASSLTAGTRLNEQFF. CDR3 coding DNA: TGTGCCAGCAGCTTAACCGCCGGGACTAGACTTAATGAGCAGTTCTTC.

The rearrangement links TRBV7-9 to TRBJ2-2; D possibly corresponds to TRBD2 (6 bases). This CDR3 is built from 14 residues. The V end was cut by 8 bases, the J end by 7 bases, with 17 bases between. The germline V gene has CDR1 SEHNR and CDR2 FQNEAQ (reference sequence). The CDR3 region is CASHMAGLGGELFF. Written as DNA, the CDR3 is TGTGCCAGCCACATGGCGGGGTTAGGCGGGGAGCTGTTTTTT.

The chain combines TRBV7-9 with TRBJ2-7, with TRBD2 matching over 9 bases. This CDR3 contains 15 residues. CDR1 and CDR2 from the germline V gene are SEHNR and FQNEAQ (reference sequence). Trimming cost V 1 base and J 2 bases; bases outside gene matches: 3. This CDR3 is CASSLGGGGAYEQYF. In nucleotides, the CDR3 is TGTGCCAGCAGCTTAGGTGGCGGGGGGGCCTACGAGCAGTACTTC.

This sequence joins TRBV23-1 and TRBJ2-7; 10 bases are shared with TRBD1. TRBV23-1 belongs to the ORF category, with a function that is uncertain. Trimming took 8 bases from V and 1 from J; bases not matched to a gene: 5. This CDR3 region has 14 residues. In DNA form, the CDR3 reads TGCGCCAGCCACTCGGACAGGGGGTCCTACGAGCAGTACTTC. Protein product: CASHSDRGSYEQYF.